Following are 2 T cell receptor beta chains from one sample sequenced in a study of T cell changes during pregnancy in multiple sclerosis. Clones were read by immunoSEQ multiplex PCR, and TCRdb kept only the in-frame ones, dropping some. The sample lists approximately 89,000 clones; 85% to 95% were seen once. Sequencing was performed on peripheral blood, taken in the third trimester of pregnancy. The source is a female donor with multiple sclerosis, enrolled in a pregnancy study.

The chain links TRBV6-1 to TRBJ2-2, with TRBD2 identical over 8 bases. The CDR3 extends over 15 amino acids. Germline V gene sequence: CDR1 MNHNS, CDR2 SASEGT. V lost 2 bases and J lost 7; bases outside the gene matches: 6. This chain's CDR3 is CASSEYGGEIGELFF. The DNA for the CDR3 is TGTGCCAGCAGTGAATACGGGGGGGAAATCGGGGAGCTGTTTTTT.

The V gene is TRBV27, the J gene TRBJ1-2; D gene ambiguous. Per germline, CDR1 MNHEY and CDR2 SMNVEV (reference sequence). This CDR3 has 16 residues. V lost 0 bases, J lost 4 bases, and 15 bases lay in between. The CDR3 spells CASSLSFGHLIYGYTF. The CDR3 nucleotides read TGTGCCAGCAGTTTATCTTTTGGGCACCTAATCTATGGCTACACCTTC.